This T cell receptor beta chain is drawn from a study of Graves' ophthalmopathy and Graves' hyperthyroidism. The wider study: Blood was drawn at initial diagnosis, before any treatment.

This clonotype was detected ten times or more. Per germline, CDR1 ENHRY and CDR2 SYGVKD. The length of the CDR3 is 12 residues. V was clipped by 0 bases and J by 5 bases, with 4 bases between them. Amplification of TCR beta CDR3 regions used RNA transcripts. RT-PCR with HTBI primers came first, then second-round multiplex PCR. TCRdb ran MiXCR on the multiplex PCR reads and lists one entry per CDR3 protein. The sample shows about 400,000 distinct CDR3 sequences, roughly 15% of them seen only once. The material sequenced was peripheral blood. This TCR came from a woman younger than 35 with stable Graves' hyperthyroidism. The chain recombines TRBV10-3 with TRBJ2-5; D ambiguous. DNA of the CDR3: TGTGCCATCAGTGAGTCGGGGGAGACCCAGTACTTC. This codes for CAISESGETQYF.